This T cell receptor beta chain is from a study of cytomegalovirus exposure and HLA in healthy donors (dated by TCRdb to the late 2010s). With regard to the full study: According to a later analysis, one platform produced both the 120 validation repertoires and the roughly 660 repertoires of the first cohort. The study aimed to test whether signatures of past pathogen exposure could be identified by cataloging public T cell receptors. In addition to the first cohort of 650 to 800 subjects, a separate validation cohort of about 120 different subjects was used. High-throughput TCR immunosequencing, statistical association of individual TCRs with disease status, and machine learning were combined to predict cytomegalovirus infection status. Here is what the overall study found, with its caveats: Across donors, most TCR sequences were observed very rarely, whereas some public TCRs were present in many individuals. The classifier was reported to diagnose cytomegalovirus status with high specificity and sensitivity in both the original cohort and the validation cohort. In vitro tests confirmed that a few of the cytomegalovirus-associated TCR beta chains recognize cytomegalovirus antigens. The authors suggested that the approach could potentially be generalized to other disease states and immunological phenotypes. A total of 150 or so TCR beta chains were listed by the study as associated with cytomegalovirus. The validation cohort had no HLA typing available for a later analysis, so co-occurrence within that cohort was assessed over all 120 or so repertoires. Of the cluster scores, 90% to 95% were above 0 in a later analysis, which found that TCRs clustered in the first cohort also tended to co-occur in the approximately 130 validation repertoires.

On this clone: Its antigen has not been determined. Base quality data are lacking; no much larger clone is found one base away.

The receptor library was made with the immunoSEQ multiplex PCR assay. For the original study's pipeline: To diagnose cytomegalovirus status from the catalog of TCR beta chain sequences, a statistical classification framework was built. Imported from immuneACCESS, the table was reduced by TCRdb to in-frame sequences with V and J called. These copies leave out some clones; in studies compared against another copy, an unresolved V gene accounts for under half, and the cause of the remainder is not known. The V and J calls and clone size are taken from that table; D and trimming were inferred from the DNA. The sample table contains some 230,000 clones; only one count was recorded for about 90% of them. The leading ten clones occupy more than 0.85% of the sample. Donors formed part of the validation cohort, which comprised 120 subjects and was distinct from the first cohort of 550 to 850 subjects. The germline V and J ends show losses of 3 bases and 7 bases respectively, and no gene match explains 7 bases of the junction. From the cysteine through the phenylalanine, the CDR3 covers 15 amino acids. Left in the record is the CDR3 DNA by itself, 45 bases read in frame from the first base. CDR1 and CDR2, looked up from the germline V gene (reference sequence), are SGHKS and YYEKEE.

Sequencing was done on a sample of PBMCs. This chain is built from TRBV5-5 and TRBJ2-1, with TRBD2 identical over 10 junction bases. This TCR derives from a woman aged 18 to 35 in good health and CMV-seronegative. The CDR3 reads CASSSTSGIRNEQFF. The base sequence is TGTGCCAGCAGCTCTACTAGCGGGATCCGTAATGAGCAGTTCTTC.